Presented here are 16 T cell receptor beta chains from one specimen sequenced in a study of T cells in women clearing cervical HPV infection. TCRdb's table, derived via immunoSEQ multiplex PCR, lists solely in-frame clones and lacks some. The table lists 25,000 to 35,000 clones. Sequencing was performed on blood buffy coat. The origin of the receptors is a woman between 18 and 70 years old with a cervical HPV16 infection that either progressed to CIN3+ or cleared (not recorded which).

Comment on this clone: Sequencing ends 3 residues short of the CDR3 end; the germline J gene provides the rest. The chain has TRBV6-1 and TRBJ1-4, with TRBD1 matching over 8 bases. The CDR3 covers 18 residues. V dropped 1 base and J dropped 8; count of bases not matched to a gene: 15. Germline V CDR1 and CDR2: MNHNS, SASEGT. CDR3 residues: CASSEEGRLRGRREKLFF. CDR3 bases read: TGTGCCAGCAGTGAAGAGGGGCGACTCAGGGGGCGCCGAGAAAAA.

CDR3 amino acids: CASSERTGGSTDTQYF. Partial CDR3 DNA: TGTGCCAGCAGTGAAAGGACAGGGGGCAGCACAGATACG. This chain connects TRBV2 to TRBJ2-3; 11 bases line up with TRBD1. The missing CDR3 end, 3 residues past where the read stops, is filled in from the germline J gene. Germline values: CDR1 SNHLY, CDR2 FYNNEI. The CDR3 is made up of 16 amino acids. Germline trimming cut 2 bases from V and 0 bases from J; bases unmatched to any gene: 1.

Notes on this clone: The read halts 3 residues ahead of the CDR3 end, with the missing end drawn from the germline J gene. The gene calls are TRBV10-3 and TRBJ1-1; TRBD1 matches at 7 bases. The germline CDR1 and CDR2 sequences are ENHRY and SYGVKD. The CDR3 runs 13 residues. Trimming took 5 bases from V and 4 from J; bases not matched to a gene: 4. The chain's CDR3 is CAISYTGATEAFF. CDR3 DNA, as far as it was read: TGTGCCATCAGTTATACAGGGGCCACTGAA.

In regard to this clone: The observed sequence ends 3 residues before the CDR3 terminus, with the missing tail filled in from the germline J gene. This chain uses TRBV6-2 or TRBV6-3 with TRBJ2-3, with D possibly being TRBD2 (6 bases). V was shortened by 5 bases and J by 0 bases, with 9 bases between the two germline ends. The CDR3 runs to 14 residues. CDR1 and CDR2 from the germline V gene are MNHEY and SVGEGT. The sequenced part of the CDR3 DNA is TGTGCCAGCAGTCCGGACTATAGCACAGATACG. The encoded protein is CASSPDYSTDT. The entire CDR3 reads CASSPDYSTDTQYF.

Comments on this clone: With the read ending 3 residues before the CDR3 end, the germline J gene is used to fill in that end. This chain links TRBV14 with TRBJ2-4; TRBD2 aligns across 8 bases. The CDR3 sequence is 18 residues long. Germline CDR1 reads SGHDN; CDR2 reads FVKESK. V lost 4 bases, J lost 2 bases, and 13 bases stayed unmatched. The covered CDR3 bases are TGTGCCAGCAGCCTCACGCGGCGAGCGGGAGACTCCAAAAACATT. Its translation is CASSLTRRAGDSKNI. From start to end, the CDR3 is CASSLTRRAGDSKNIQYF.

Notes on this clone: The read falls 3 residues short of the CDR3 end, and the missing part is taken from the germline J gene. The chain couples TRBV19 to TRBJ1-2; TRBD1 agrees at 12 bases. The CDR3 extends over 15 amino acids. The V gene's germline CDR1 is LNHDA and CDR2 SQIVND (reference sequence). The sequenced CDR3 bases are TGTGCCAGTAGTATAGCAGGGACAGGGGGCTACGAC. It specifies CASSIAGTGGYD. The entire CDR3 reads CASSIAGTGGYDYTF.

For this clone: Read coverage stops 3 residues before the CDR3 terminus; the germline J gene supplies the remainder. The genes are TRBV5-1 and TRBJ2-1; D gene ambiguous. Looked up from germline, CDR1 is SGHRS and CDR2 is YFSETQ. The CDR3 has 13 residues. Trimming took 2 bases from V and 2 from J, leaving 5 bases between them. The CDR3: CASSFRAYNEQFF. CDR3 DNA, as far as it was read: TGCGCCAGCAGCTTCCGGGCCTACAATGAG.

Incomplete CDR3 DNA: TGTGCCAGTAGTAGACAGGGTGAATATAGCAATCAGCCC. It codes for CASSRQGEYSNQP. The CDR3, in full, reads CASSRQGEYSNQPQHF. The rearrangement uses TRBV19 and TRBJ1-5, with TRBD1 identical over 7 bases. The read terminates 3 residues before the CDR3 end, so the remaining end is supplied by the germline J gene. Germline V lookup: CDR1 LNHDA, CDR2 SQIVND (reference sequence). The ends lost 4 bases at V and 0 bases at J; junction bases unmatched: 6. The length of the CDR3 is 16 residues.

This CDR3 reads CASSRDRASYNEQFF. The DNA read from the CDR3 is TGTGCCAGCAGCAGGGACAGGGCGTCCTACAATGAG. The genes are TRBV7-9 and TRBJ2-1; 9 bases are shared with TRBD1. The read gets to within 3 residues of the CDR3 end, and the germline J gene fills in the rest. After removal of 5 bases from V and 1 base from J, the junction contained 3 bases not matched to a gene. Germline lookup yields CDR1 SEHNR and CDR2 FQNEAQ (reference sequence). The CDR3 is 15 amino acids.

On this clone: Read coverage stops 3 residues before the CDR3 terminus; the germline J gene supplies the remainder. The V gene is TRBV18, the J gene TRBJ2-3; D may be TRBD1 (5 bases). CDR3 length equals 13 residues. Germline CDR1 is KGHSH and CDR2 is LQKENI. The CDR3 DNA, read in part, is TGTGCCAGCTCCCCCGACAGAAGGCAGCCG. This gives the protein CASSPDRRQP. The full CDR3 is CASSPDRRQPQYF.

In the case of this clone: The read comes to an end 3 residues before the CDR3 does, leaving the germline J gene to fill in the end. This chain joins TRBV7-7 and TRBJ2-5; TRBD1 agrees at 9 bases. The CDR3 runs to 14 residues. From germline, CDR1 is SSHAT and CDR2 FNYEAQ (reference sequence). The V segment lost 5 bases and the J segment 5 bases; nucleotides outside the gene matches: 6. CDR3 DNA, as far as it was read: TGTGCCAGCAGCGCGGGACAGGGAGGGGAGACC. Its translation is CASSAGQGGET. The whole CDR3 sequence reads CASSAGQGGETQYF.

Partial CDR3 DNA: TGTGCCAGCAGGGCCACAGGGGGTGGATACTATGGC. It is translated as CASRATGGGYYG. The CDR3 in full is CASRATGGGYYGYTF. V is TRBV6-2 or TRBV6-3 and J is TRBJ1-2, with 8 bases lining up with TRBD1. The read falls 3 residues short of the CDR3 end, and the missing part is taken from the germline J gene. The germline CDR1 and CDR2 sequences are MNHEY and SVGEGT. V lost 6 bases and J lost 3; bases outside the gene matches: 9. The CDR3 totals 15 residues.

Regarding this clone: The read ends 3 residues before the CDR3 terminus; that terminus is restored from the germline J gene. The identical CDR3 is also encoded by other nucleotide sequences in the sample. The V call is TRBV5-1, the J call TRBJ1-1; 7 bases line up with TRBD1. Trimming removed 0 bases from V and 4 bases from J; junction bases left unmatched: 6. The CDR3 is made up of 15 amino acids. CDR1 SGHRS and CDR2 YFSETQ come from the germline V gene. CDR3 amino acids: CASSLAQGGSTEAFF. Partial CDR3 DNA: TGCGCCAGCAGCTTGGCCCAGGGGGGCAGCACTGAA.

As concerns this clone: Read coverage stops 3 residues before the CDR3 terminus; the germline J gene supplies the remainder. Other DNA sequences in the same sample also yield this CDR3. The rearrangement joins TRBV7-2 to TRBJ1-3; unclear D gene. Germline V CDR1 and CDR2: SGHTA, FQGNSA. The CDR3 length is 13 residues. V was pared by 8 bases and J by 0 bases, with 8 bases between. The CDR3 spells CASGLSSGNTIYF. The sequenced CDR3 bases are TGTGCCAGCGGTCTTAGCTCTGGAAACACC.

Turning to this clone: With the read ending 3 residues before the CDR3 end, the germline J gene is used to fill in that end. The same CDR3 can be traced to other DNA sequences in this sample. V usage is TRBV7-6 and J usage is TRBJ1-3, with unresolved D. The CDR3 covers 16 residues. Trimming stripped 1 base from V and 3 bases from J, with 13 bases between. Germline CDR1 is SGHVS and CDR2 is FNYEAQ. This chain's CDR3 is CASSLESAGGGNTIYF. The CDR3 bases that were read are TGTGCCAGCAGCTTAGAATCGGCAGGTGGTGGAAACACC. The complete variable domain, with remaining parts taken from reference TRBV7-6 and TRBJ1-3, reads GAGVSQSPRYKVTKRGQDVALRCDPISGHVSLYWYRQALGQGPEFLTYFNYEAQQDKSGLPNDRFSAERPEGSISTLTIQRTEQRDSAMYRCASSLESAGGGNTIYFGEGSWLTVV.

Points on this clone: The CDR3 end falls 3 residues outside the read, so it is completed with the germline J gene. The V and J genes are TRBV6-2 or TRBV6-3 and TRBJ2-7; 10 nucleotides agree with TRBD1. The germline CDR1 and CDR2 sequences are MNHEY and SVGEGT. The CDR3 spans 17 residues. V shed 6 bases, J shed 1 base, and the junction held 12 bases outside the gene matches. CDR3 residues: CASRRQGAVFVSYEQYF. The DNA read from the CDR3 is TGTGCCAGCAGACGACAGGGGGCGGTATTCGTGTCCTACGAG.